Shown below are 8 T cell receptor beta chains from a single sample sequenced in a study of blood T cell repertoires in COVID-19. Using immunoSEQ multiplex PCR, the repertoire was profiled, and TCRdb retains in-frame clones only, with some absent. The sample carries 150,000 or so clones, around nine tenths recorded once. The specimen sequenced was peripheral blood. These receptors were collected from a man between 45 and 60 years old with acute or convalescent COVID-19.

The CDR3 coding sequence is TGTGCCAGCAGAACAGGACAGTATAATTCACCCCTCCACTTT. Translated: CASRTGQYNSPLHF. V is TRBV28 and J is TRBJ1-6; a weak D match, TRBD1 (6 bases). The V end lost 6 bases, the J end lost 4 bases, and 10 bases lay between the germline ends. Germline loops: CDR1 MDHEN, CDR2 SYDVKM. This CDR3 spans 14 amino acids.

The gene calls are TRBV6-5 and TRBJ2-1; TRBD2 agrees at 7 bases. The ends lost 0 bases at V and 10 bases at J; junction bases unmatched: 3. The length of the CDR3 is 13 residues. Germline V gene data show CDR1 as MNHEY and CDR2 as SVGAGI. The CDR3 bases are TGTGCCAGCAGTTACTCTGCGGGAGTAGAGCAGTTCTTC. Its protein is CASSYSAGVEQFF.

The chain has TRBV12-3 or TRBV12-4 and TRBJ1-2; possible D gene TRBD1, 5 bases. CDR3 length equals 11 residues. Trimming cost V 11 bases and J 6 bases, with 13 bases left between them. CDR3 amino acids: CAAKGFDGYTF. In DNA form, the CDR3 reads TGTGCCGCTAAGGGGTTCGATGGCTACACCTTC.

The chain couples TRBV15 to TRBJ2-4; 7 bases align to TRBD2. Germline CDR1 LNHNV, CDR2 YYDKDF (reference sequence). Trimming took 0 bases from V and 0 from J; bases not matched to a gene: 11. The CDR3 consists of 19 residues. Here the CDR3 reads CATSRDRSTSDLAKNIQYF. The CDR3 DNA is TGTGCCACCAGCAGAGATAGATCCACTAGCGACCTAGCCAAAAACATTCAGTACTTC.

V usage is TRBV11-2 and J usage is TRBJ2-3; tentatively, D is TRBD2 (5 bases). V lost 4 bases and J 3 bases, leaving 17 bases between the germline ends. Per the germline V gene, CDR1 is SGHAT and CDR2 is FQNNGV. The CDR3 loop spans 16 amino acids. CDR3 sequence: CASSSIIRTGTDTQYF. In DNA form, the CDR3 reads TGTGCCAGCAGCTCCATTATCAGGACTGGAACAGATACGCAGTATTTT.

V gene TRBV5-1 combines with J gene TRBJ2-1; 7 bases fit TRBD2. The CDR3 spans 15 residues. With 1 base clipped from V and 1 base from J, the junction kept 2 bases outside the gene matches. CDR1 and CDR2 (germline): SGHRS, YFSETQ. DNA for the CDR3: TGCGCCAGCAGCTTGAACGGGAGGTCCTACAATGAGCAGTTCTTC. This codes for CASSLNGRSYNEQFF.

V and J are TRBV3-1 (or the pseudogene TRBV3-2) and TRBJ1-2; TRBD1 matches 10 bases. With V trimmed by 3 bases and J by 8 bases, 0 bases remained unmatched. CDR1 and CDR2 (germline): LGHDT, YNNKEL (reference sequence). The CDR3 contains 12 residues. The CDR3: CASSQTGGGYTF. For the CDR3, the DNA is TGTGCCAGCAGCCAGACAGGGGGCGGCTACACCTTC.

The gene calls are TRBV28 and TRBJ2-7, with D tentatively TRBD2 (6 bases). The CDR3 extends over 16 amino acids. Germline CDR1 is MDHEN and CDR2 is SYDVKM. V was clipped by 7 bases and J by 3 bases, with 22 bases between them. Here the CDR3 reads CASTPLLAGINYEQYF. CDR3 DNA: TGTGCCAGCACCCCCCTACTGGCGGGAATCAACTACGAGCAGTACTTC. The complete variable domain, with remaining parts taken from reference TRBV28 and TRBJ2-7, reads DVKVTQSSRYLVKRTGEKVFLECVQDMDHENMFWYRQDPGLGLRLIYFSYDVKMKEKGDIPEGYSVSREKKERFSLILESASTNQTSMYLCASTPLLAGINYEQYFGPGTRLTVT.